These T cell receptor beta chains were read from a single sample in a study of blood T cell repertoires in COVID-19. Profiled with immunoSEQ multiplex PCR; TCRdb holds only in-frame clones, not every one. The repertoire holds approximately 280,000 clones, around 85% seen once, with 9.5% to 12% in the top ten. Material: peripheral blood. Every receptor here comes from a woman in her 70s with acute or convalescent COVID-19. Each CDR3 is given with its conserved first and last residue. D genes are given only for firm matches. Clone size is stated in some rows and not others, as once, few, many or a class when expanded.

NA	TRBV28	NA	TRBJ1-2	CASSPPRDIPGGGYTF	TGTGCCAGCAGTCCACCTCGGGACATTCCCGGCGGGGGCTACACCTTC
NA	TRBV19	NA	TRBJ1-1	CASSSLRSRNTAEAFF	TGTGCCAGTAGTTCTCTGAGGAGCCGAAATACGGCTGAAGCTTTCTTT
NA	TRBV23-1	NA	TRBJ1-5	CASSPRWQGQGKADQPQHF	TGCGCCAGCAGTCCCCGTTGGCAGGGGCAGGGGAAAGCCGATCAGCCCCAGCATTTT
NA	TRBV6-2/TRBV6-3	TRBD1	TRBJ1-5	CASSYSARDSPNQPQHF	TGTGCCAGCAGTTACTCGGCCCGGGACAGCCCCAATCAGCCCCAGCATTTT
NA	TRBV10-3	NA	TRBJ1-1	CAIRPQRGRTEAFF	TGTGCCATCAGACCCCAAAGGGGTCGAACTGAAGCTTTCTTT
NA	TRBV5-6	NA	TRBJ2-7	CASTRYRSYEQYF	TGTGCCAGCACTCGTTACAGGTCCTACGAGCAGTACTTC
NA	TRBV7-9	TRBD2	TRBJ2-1	CASSSLRLAGKNEQFF	TGTGCCAGCAGCTCGCTCCGACTAGCGGGGAAGAATGAGCAGTTCTTC
NA	TRBV7-2	TRBD1	TRBJ2-5	CASSTDPGGSETQYF	TGTGCCAGCAGCACAGACCCAGGGGGTAGTGAGACCCAGTACTTC
NA	TRBV5-4	TRBD1	TRBJ1-1	CASSFDRGAEAFF	TGTGCCAGCAGCTTCGACAGGGGGGCTGAAGCTTTCTTT
few	TRBV7-2	NA	TRBJ1-1	CASSAFPGTRAFF	TGTGCCAGCAGCGCCTTTCCAGGCACCCGCGCTTTCTTT
NA	TRBV30	TRBD2	TRBJ2-5	CAWGRTSGGGETQYF	TGTGCCTGGGGCCGGACTAGCGGGGGAGGCGAGACCCAGTACTTC
NA	TRBV6-5	NA	TRBJ1-2	CASSYSGERGYTF	TGTGCCAGCAGTTACTCAGGAGAGCGGGGCTACACCTTC
NA	TRBV25-1	TRBD1	TRBJ1-4	CASSEANRGVEKLFF	TGTGCCAGCAGTGAAGCCAACAGGGGAGTCGAAAAACTGTTTTTT
NA	TRBV30	NA	TRBJ2-1	CAWGSFDNEQFF	TGTGCCTGGGGCTCCTTCGACAATGAGCAGTTCTTC
NA	TRBV24-1	NA	TRBJ1-5	CATSGASNQPQHF	TGTGCCACCAGTGGGGCAAGCAATCAGCCCCAGCATTTT
few	TRBV18	TRBD1	TRBJ2-7	CASSPQGASYEQYF	TGTGCCAGTTCACCACAGGGGGCGAGTTACGAGCAGTACTTC
NA	TRBV4-1	TRBD1	TRBJ2-2	CASSLGGTGNAGELFF	TGCGCCAGCAGCCTGGGGGGGACAGGGAACGCCGGGGAGCTGTTTTTT
NA	TRBV5-1	NA	TRBJ2-1	CASSLAKQVEFF	TGCGCCAGCAGCTTGGCCAAGCAGGTGGAGTTCTTC
NA	TRBV2	TRBD2	TRBJ2-1	CASSVGLAGGDEQFF	TGTGCCAGCAGTGTAGGGCTAGCGGGTGGTGATGAGCAGTTCTTC
once	TRBV29-1	TRBD1	TRBJ2-3	CSVAGTGNTQYF	TGCAGCGTTGCCGGGACAGGGAATACGCAGTATTTT
NA	TRBV19	NA	TRBJ1-3	CASSFRTEGNTIYF	TGTGCCAGTAGTTTCCGGACTGAAGGAAACACCATATATTTT
NA	TRBV5-8	NA	TRBJ1-3	CASSLLRDSGNTIYF	TGTGCCAGCAGCTTGCTGCGGGACTCTGGAAACACCATATATTTT
NA	TRBV19	TRBD2	TRBJ2-1	CASSRAGGGWEQFF	TGTGCCAGTAGTCGAGCGGGGGGCGGTTGGGAGCAGTTCTTC
NA	TRBV10-3	NA	TRBJ2-7	CAIQTQGSYEQYF	TGTGCCATCCAGACCCAGGGCTCCTACGAGCAGTACTTC
NA	TRBV9	TRBD1	TRBJ1-6	CASSVGQGGSPLHF	TGTGCCAGCAGCGTAGGACAGGGAGGTTCACCCCTCCACTTT
NA	TRBV30	NA	TRBJ1-2	CAWSRGAQGGYTF	TGTGCCTGGAGTCGGGGGGCGCAGGGAGGCTACACCTTC
NA	TRBV10-1	TRBD1	TRBJ2-1	CASSEYGTGLYNEQFF	TGCGCCAGCAGTGAGTATGGGACAGGACTCTACAATGAGCAGTTCTTC
NA	TRBV11-1	NA	TRBJ1-1	CASSPYRDTEAFF	TGTGCCAGCAGTCCGTACAGGGACACTGAAGCTTTCTTT
NA	TRBV16	TRBD1	TRBJ2-1	CASSPLGDSYNEQFF	TGTGCCAGCAGTCCCCTAGGGGACAGTTACAATGAGCAGTTCTTC
NA	TRBV6-6	NA	TRBJ1-1	CASSYPELNTEAFF	TGTGCCAGCAGTTATCCGGAGTTGAACACTGAAGCTTTCTTT
NA	TRBV27	TRBD2	TRBJ2-3	CASSLFPGGTEDTQYF	TGTGCCAGCAGTTTATTTCCGGGGGGGACCGAAGATACGCAGTATTTT
few	TRBV18	TRBD1	TRBJ1-5	CASSPGQDQPQHF	TGTGCCAGCTCACCGGGACAGGATCAGCCCCAGCATTTT
once	TRBV6-5	TRBD2	TRBJ2-7	CASSRGTSDHEQYF	TGTGCCAGCAGTAGGGGGACTAGCGACCACGAGCAGTACTTC
NA	TRBV7-8	TRBD2	TRBJ2-1	CASSLEGLPYNEQFF	TGTGCCAGCAGCTTAGAGGGACTACCCTACAATGAGCAGTTCTTC
once	TRBV5-6	NA	TRBJ1-1	CASSSGFTEAFF	TGTGCCAGCAGCTCGGGGTTTACTGAAGCTTTCTTT
NA	TRBV14	NA	TRBJ1-4	CASSQATGRVELFF	TGTGCCAGCAGCCAAGCAACAGGGAGGGTGGAACTGTTTTTT
NA	TRBV12-3/TRBV12-4	NA	TRBJ1-1	CASSLTGNTEAFF	TGTGCCAGCAGTTTAACGGGGAACACTGAAGCTTTCTTT
NA	TRBV19	TRBD1	TRBJ1-1	CASSEGAQNTEAFF	TGTGCCAGTAGTGAGGGGGCTCAGAACACTGAAGCTTTCTTT
NA	TRBV2	NA	TRBJ2-7	CASSLHRKYEQYF	TGTGCCAGCAGTTTACACCGAAAGTACGAGCAGTACTTC
NA	TRBV6-1	NA	TRBJ2-1	CASSEGAIYNEQFF	TGTGCCAGCAGTGAGGGGGCTATCTACAATGAGCAGTTCTTC
NA	TRBV5-5	NA	TRBJ1-2	CASSLAVDYGYTF	TGTGCCAGCAGCTTGGCCGTTGACTATGGCTACACCTTC
NA	TRBV4-2	TRBD2	TRBJ2-1	CASSQDLSGGPSYNEQFF	TGTGCCAGCAGCCAAGACCTTAGCGGGGGCCCTTCCTACAATGAGCAGTTCTTC
NA	TRBV10-3	NA	TRBJ1-2	CAISAQGYGYTF	TGTGCCATCAGTGCACAGGGATATGGCTACACCTTC
once	TRBV9	NA	TRBJ1-6	CASSEGGSSYNSPLHF	TGTGCCAGCAGCGAGGGGGGGAGCTCCTATAATTCACCCCTCCACTTT
NA	TRBV18	NA	TRBJ2-5	CASSPVRGQQETQYF	TGTGCCAGCTCACCAGTAAGGGGACAACAAGAGACCCAGTACTTC
NA	TRBV5-1	TRBD2	TRBJ2-3	CASKGSGGNADTQYF	TGCGCCAGCAAGGGTAGCGGGGGAAATGCAGATACGCAGTATTTT
once	TRBV20-1	NA	TRBJ2-3	CSASITDTQYF	TGCAGTGCTAGCATTACAGATACGCAGTATTTT
NA	TRBV6-5	TRBD1	TRBJ1-2	CASSYDLRGQSYGYTF	TGTGCCAGCAGCTACGACCTCAGGGGGCAGAGCTATGGCTACACCTTC